This T cell receptor beta chain appears in the sequencing data of a study of regulatory T cells in long-lasting Graves disease. The overall study: Persistent Graves' disease required over 5 years of antithyroid drugs and positive TSH receptor antibodies.

In regard to this clonotype: The target antigen is unknown.

HTBI primers from iRepertoire and Arm-PCR of CDR3 regions yielded the TCR beta libraries. TCRdb processed the multiplex PCR reads anew with MiXCR; each CDR3 protein has one entry. The top ten hold roughly 14% of the sample, which has roughly 450,000 distinct CDR3 sequences, approximately 23% seen once. Overall study findings and caveats: Researchers examined only peripheral blood and not thyroid tissue. Persistent Graves' patients showed less TCR diversity than newly diagnosed patients showed. Favored gene segments in persistent disease were TRBV28, TRBJ1-2 and TRBJ2-5.

Specified time point: persistent/refractory GD, antithyroid drugs over 5 years with positive TRAb. PBMCs were the source of the RNA used for TCR sequencing. There are 18 residues in the CDR3. Germline-derived CDR1 and CDR2 are DFQATT and SNEGSKA (reference sequence). Losses at the gene ends were 1 base for V and 1 base for J; bases not matched to a gene: 13. Sequences were derived from peripheral blood mononuclear cells (PBMCs), sampled when the disease was refractory, from a patient treated with antithyroid drugs. V and J are TRBV20-1 and TRBJ2-5, with 9 bases identical to TRBD2. This sequence was found in a female donor with Graves disease. Written as DNA, the CDR3 is TGCAGTGCTAGAGCTGAAGTTCAGCTAGCGGGGCCCCAAGAGACCCAGTACTTC. Translation gives CSARAEVQLAGPQETQYF.